The TCR beta chain under discussion was sequenced for a study of blood T cells in healthy people across ages. The donors, all healthy, were Caucasians living in Russia, aged about 6 to 95. This clonotype came up a few times. Then a second PCR, running about 7 to 11 cycles, was carried out with a sample-barcoded 5' primer and a J-beta primer mix. Samples each returned at least 2.5 million CDR3-containing paired-end reads. MiXCR was run by TCRdb on the 5' RACE reads, yielding one entry per CDR3 protein. This repertoire shows almost 550,000 distinct CDR3 sequences, around 24% found once; its top ten account for around 10%. The CDR3 sequence is 16 residues long. CDR1 is GTSNPN and CDR2 is SVGIG in the germline V gene (reference sequence). The ends were cut back, 3 bases at V and 4 bases at J, with 21 bases in the middle. The same sample was also used in a study of T cells of mothers and their children. That investigation notes: Each donor was one of three healthy Caucasian mothers or one of their six children.

Sequencing was performed on blood. This chain joins TRBV30 and TRBJ2-5, with a possible D match to TRBD2 (5 bases). This TCR came from a boy aged 10-17 years in good health. The CDR3 sequence: CAWSTLGSGIRETQYF. The CDR3 nucleotides are TGTGCCTGGAGCACCCTCGGGTCGGGGATTAGAGAGACCCAGTACTTC.